The 29 T cell receptor beta chains below were found in one sample sequenced in a study of human T cells and chemical hapten exposure. Each CDR3 protein is one row after TCRdb ran MiXCR on the RACE reads. The data contain around 57,000 distinct CDR3 sequences, around 11% of them singletons. As to time point: pre-sensitization, week 0. This sample's treatment: therapeutic diphenylcyclopropenone sensitization with weekly scalp DPC. The sequencing here drew on whole blood, taken in connection with sensitization to the hapten diphenylcyclopropenone (DPC). These receptors were obtained from a woman between 40 and 50 years old with alopecia areata. Some clones in this sample may be carry-over from other donors' samples.

This clonotype has only a few counts. This rearrangement joins TRBV29-1 to TRBJ2-5; the D gene is possibly TRBD2 (6 bases). CDR3 length: 13 amino acids. CDR1 and CDR2 from the germline V gene are SQVTM and ANQGSEA. Trimming pared 1 base from V and 1 base from J, leaving 7 bases between. Here the CDR3 DNA reads TGCAGCGTTGAAGGGGACTTCCAAGAGACCCAGTACTTC. This gives the protein CSVEGDFQETQYF.

This clonotype occurred a few times. J is TRBJ2-5 and V is TRBV20-1, with 7 bases fitting TRBD2. After removal of 3 bases from V and 4 bases from J, the junction contained 8 bases not matched to a gene. Germline V lookup: CDR1 DFQATT, CDR2 SNEGSKA (reference sequence). This CDR3 region has 14 residues. In DNA, the CDR3 is TGCAGTGCTAGGTTGCCGGGAGGCTCAGAGACCCAGTACTTC. This sequence encodes CSARLPGGSETQYF.

The chain couples TRBV27 to TRBJ2-2; TRBD2 aligns across 8 bases. Germline CDR1 is MNHEY and CDR2 is SMNVEV (reference sequence). The CDR3 has 17 residues. The trim removed 3 bases at V and 3 bases at J, leaving 9 bases unmatched. CDR3 DNA sequence: TGTGCCAGCAGTTTGGGGGCCATGCGGGGGGACACCGGGGAGCTGTTTTTT. This sequence encodes CASSLGAMRGDTGELFF.

This sequence joins TRBV6-1 and TRBJ1-5; D is undetermined. This CDR3 contains 17 residues. The V gene's germline CDR1 is MNHNS and CDR2 SASEGT. V lost 4 bases to trimming and J lost 2 bases, with 18 bases between them. CDR3 in amino acids: CASSALSAAIGNQPQHF. Here the CDR3 DNA reads TGTGCCAGCAGTGCCCTGTCCGCCGCCATTGGCAATCAGCCCCAGCATTTT.

The gene calls are TRBV28 and TRBJ2-7; D gene unclear. The CDR3 extends over 11 amino acids. V gave up 2 bases and J gave up 5 bases, with 4 bases separating them. In germline, CDR1 is MDHEN, CDR2 SYDVKM. In nucleotides, the CDR3 is TGTGCCAGCAGTTTACGGGACGAGCAGTACTTC. This gives the protein CASSLRDEQYF.

This chain connects TRBV5-4 to TRBJ2-7, with D possibly TRBD2 on 6 matching bases. CDR1 SGHNT and CDR2 YYREEE come from the germline V gene (reference sequence). CDR3 length: 14 residues. V was cut by 4 bases and J by 7 bases, with 18 bases left in between. As DNA, the CDR3 is TGTGCCAGCAGCCCCGGGGGAATTATAACGGAGCAGTACTTC. This codes for CASSPGGIITEQYF.

V gene TRBV5-6 combines with J gene TRBJ2-7, with a weak D call TRBD2 (6 bases). The CDR3 contains 13 residues. V lost 0 bases and J lost 3, with 7 bases in between. Looked up from germline, CDR1 is SGHDT and CDR2 is YYEEEE. Written as DNA, the CDR3 is TGTGCCAGCAGCTTGGCCGGGAGCTACGAGCAGTACTTC. This codes for CASSLAGSYEQYF.

The sample holds a few counts of this clonotype. In nucleotides, the CDR3 is TGCAGTGCAAGGACAGGACCCCCTAACTATGGCTACACCTTC. Amino acid sequence: CSARTGPPNYGYTF. The gene calls are TRBV20-1 and TRBJ1-2; 7 bases fit TRBD1. With V trimmed by 6 bases and J by 0 bases, 7 bases remained unmatched. CDR1 and CDR2 (germline): DFQATT, SNEGSKA (reference sequence). The CDR3 has 14 amino acids.

This clonotype was counted ten times or more. The chain uses TRBV6-5 and TRBJ1-6; 10 bases are a match to TRBD1. Germline CDR1 and CDR2: MNHEY and SVGAGI. This CDR3 spans 14 amino acids. The trim removed 7 bases at V and 6 bases at J, leaving 3 bases unmatched. The CDR3 loop is CASTRQGANSPLHF. The DNA for the CDR3 is TGTGCCAGCACCCGACAGGGGGCTAATTCACCCCTCCACTTT.

This clonotype has at least ten counts. The chain has TRBV9 and TRBJ2-1, with D possibly matching TRBD1 (5 bases). This CDR3 spans 15 amino acids. The germline V gene encodes CDR1 SGDLS and CDR2 YYNGEE. V was clipped by 0 bases and J by 8 bases, with 15 bases between them. CDR3 coding DNA: TGTGCCAGCAGCGTAGCCCCAGACAGCCGTGATGAGCAGTTCTTC. It codes for CASSVAPDSRDEQFF. Based on the CDR3 plus reference TRBV9 and TRBJ2-1, the full variable domain is DSGVTQTPKHLITATGQRVTLRCSPRSGDLSVYWYQQSLDQGLQFLIQYYNGEERAKGNILERFSAQQFPDLHSELNLSSLELGDSALYFCASSVAPDSRDEQFFGPGTRLTVL.

The table lists this clonotype with many counts. The chain links TRBV3-1 to TRBJ2-7; 9 bases fit TRBD1. V was clipped by 8 bases and J by 1 base; unmatched bases: 3. The CDR3 is 13 residues long. Germline-derived CDR1 and CDR2 are LGHDT and YNNKEL (reference sequence). The CDR3 sequence is CASGDRGSYEQYF. CDR3 sequence (DNA): TGTGCCAGCGGAGACAGGGGGTCCTACGAGCAGTACTTC.

The J gene is TRBJ1-1, the V gene TRBV7-2; possibly TRBD1 for D (5 bases). The V end was cut by 5 bases, the J end by 11 bases, with 12 bases between. The germline gives CDR1 SGHTA, CDR2 FQGNSA. This CDR3 has 11 amino acids. Here the CDR3 DNA reads TGTGCCAGCAGCCCACCAGGGACGGCTTTCTTT. This encodes CASSPPGTAFF.

The table lists this clonotype with many counts. The chain couples TRBV6-6 to TRBJ1-3, with D possibly matching TRBD1 (5 bases). CDR3 length: 13 residues. Germline V gives CDR1 MNHNY, CDR2 SVGAGI (reference sequence). The V gene lost 10 bases and the J gene lost 3 bases, with 13 bases spanning the gap. This CDR3 is CATGGSGGNTIYF. DNA for the CDR3: TGTGCCACTGGGGGGAGTGGTGGAAACACCATATATTTT.

This clonotype occurred a few times. The rearrangement links TRBV7-8 to TRBJ2-7; no clear D gene. This CDR3 is 12 amino acids long. Germline CDR1 is SGHVS and CDR2 is FQNEAQ. V gave up 5 bases and J gave up 2 bases, with 7 bases separating them. In DNA, the CDR3 is TGTGCCAGCAGCCGAGACACCTACGAGCAGTACTTC. Protein: CASSRDTYEQYF.

As concerns this clonotype: Given a much more abundant clone one base away, this may be a read error. The CDR3 sequence is CAGSSLGVRGDEQFF. The CDR3 DNA sequence: TGTGCCGGCAGCTCACTGGGAGTTAGGGGGGATGAGCAGTTCTTC. V is TRBV7-9 and J is TRBJ2-1, with D perhaps matching TRBD1 or TRBD2 (6 bases each). The CDR3 loop spans 15 amino acids. Germline V gene data show CDR1 as SEHNR and CDR2 as FQNEAQ (reference sequence).

Ten or more counts support this clonotype. V usage is TRBV7-9 and J usage is TRBJ2-7; the D is unclear. V lost 7 bases to trimming and J lost 2 bases, with 12 bases between them. Germline CDR1 and CDR2: SEHNR and FQNEAQ (reference sequence). The CDR3 consists of 13 residues. The DNA of the CDR3 is TGTGCCAGCACCCCTCTGGGGACCTACGAGCAGTACTTC. Its protein product is CASTPLGTYEQYF.

This clonotype was detected only a few times. V gene TRBV30 combines with J gene TRBJ2-2; TRBD1 matches 7 bases. This CDR3 has 13 residues. V gave up 5 bases and J gave up 7 bases; unmatched junction bases: 7. Germline V lookup: CDR1 GTSNPN, CDR2 SVGIG (reference sequence). Here the CDR3 reads CAWDRARGGELFF. The DNA for the CDR3 is TGTGCCTGGGACAGGGCCAGGGGCGGGGAGCTGTTTTTT. The whole variable domain, filled in from reference TRBV30 and TRBJ2-2, reads SQTIHQWPATLVQPVGSPLSLECTVEGTSNPNLYWYRQAAGRGLQLLFYSVGIGQISSEVPQNLSASRPQDRQFILSSKKLLLSDSGFYLCAWDRARGGELFFGEGSRLTVL.

Turning to this clonotype: A much more abundant neighbour one base away suggests this may be a read error. The chain is built from TRBV30 and TRBJ1-1; TRBD1 matches 10 bases. Germline CDR1 reads GTSNPN; CDR2 reads SVGIG (reference sequence). There are 15 residues in the CDR3. The junction had 14 bases not matched to a gene; V was cut back by 8 bases and J by 5 bases. CDR3 sequence: CARKDRGSGGTEAFF. The CDR3 bases are TGTGCCCGGAAGGACAGGGGGTCCGGAGGGACTGAAGCTTTCTTT.

A few counts support this clonotype. The rearrangement uses TRBV5-4 and TRBJ2-7, with TRBD2 as a possible D gene (6 bases). V was trimmed by 0 bases and J by 3 bases, leaving 16 bases between them. CDR1 and CDR2 from the germline V gene are SGHNT and YYREEE (reference sequence). CDR3 length: 16 residues. CDR3 sequence: CASSLDGGGKFYEQYF. The CDR3 bases are TGTGCCAGCAGCTTGGACGGGGGTGGAAAATTCTACGAGCAGTACTTC.

This clonotype was observed at least ten times. The chain carries TRBV3-2 and TRBJ1-2. TRBV3-2 corresponds to a pseudogene. The CDR3 sequence is 15 residues long. The chain's CDR3 is CASSRPAILNYGYTF. CDR3 in DNA: TGTGCCAGCAGCCGACCAGCGATCTTAAACTATGGCTACACCTTC.

This clonotype was found many times. The genes are TRBV3-1 and TRBJ2-5; D not resolved. Germline values: CDR1 LGHDT, CDR2 YNNKEL (reference sequence). The CDR3 totals 14 residues. V shed 2 bases and J shed 4 bases, with 11 bases lying between them. This CDR3 is CASSQLPVRETQYF. The DNA of the CDR3 is TGTGCCAGCAGCCAACTGCCGGTGAGAGAGACCCAGTACTTC.

The V call is TRBV10-3, the J call TRBJ1-1; TRBD1 aligns across 9 bases. Germline V CDR1 and CDR2: ENHRY, SYGVKD. With V trimmed by 5 bases and J by 11 bases, 12 bases remained unmatched. There are 14 residues in the CDR3. The DNA for the CDR3 is TGTGCCATCAGTCCGGGACAGGGATACTTCGGGGCTTTCTTT. Translating gives CAISPGQGYFGAFF.

The rearrangement joins TRBV29-1 to TRBJ2-7; a weak D match, TRBD1 (6 bases). Germline V CDR1 and CDR2: SQVTM, ANQGSEA. The germline V and J ends were trimmed by 7 bases and 5 bases, with 15 bases remaining between them. The CDR3 has 12 amino acids. The CDR3 here is CSAQQGSHEQYF. For the CDR3, the DNA is TGCAGCGCTCAACAGGGTTCCCACGAGCAGTACTTC.

This clonotype turned up a few times. This chain links TRBV29-1 with TRBJ1-3; D unclear. Germline assignment: CDR1 SQVTM and CDR2 ANQGSEA. V was cut by 2 bases and J by 7 bases, with 6 bases left in between. The CDR3 contains 11 residues. Written as DNA, the CDR3 is TGCAGCGTTGAAACCGGGAACACCATATATTTT. Translating it yields CSVETGNTIYF.

The table lists this clonotype with many counts. The chain combines TRBV7-9 with TRBJ2-7; D might be TRBD2 (6 bases). The CDR3 covers 12 residues. CDR1 is SEHNR and CDR2 is FQNEAQ in the germline V gene (reference sequence). V was shortened by 10 bases and J by 2 bases, with 12 bases between the two germline ends. Here the CDR3 reads CATSSGPYEQYF. CDR3 DNA: TGTGCCACCAGTAGCGGCCCCTACGAGCAGTACTTC. Complete variable domain (other parts from reference TRBV7-9 and TRBJ2-7): DTGVSQNPRHKITKRGQNVTFRCDPISEHNRLYWYRQTLGQGPEFLTYFQNEAQLEKSRLLSDRFSAERPKGSFSTLEIQRTEQGDSAMYLCATSSGPYEQYFGPGTRLTVT.

In this sample, this clonotype turned up many times. The V and J genes are TRBV6-2 or TRBV6-3 and TRBJ1-5; the D is unclear. Germline V gives CDR1 MNHEY, CDR2 SVGEGT. This CDR3 contains 14 residues. V lost 2 bases to trimming and J lost 7 bases, with 12 bases between them. The CDR3 DNA sequence: TGTGCCAGCAGTTACCCTACAGCGAGGCAGCCCCAGCATTTT. Translated: CASSYPTARQPQHF.

Ten or more counts support this clonotype. This rearrangement joins TRBV7-9 to TRBJ1-4, with unresolved D. Per the germline V gene, CDR1 is SEHNR and CDR2 is FQNEAQ (reference sequence). The CDR3 totals 15 residues. Trimming took 3 bases from V and 1 from J, leaving 9 bases between them. The CDR3 DNA reads TGTGCCAGCAGCTTCTACACCAAAACTAATGAAAAACTGTTTTTT. Translating gives CASSFYTKTNEKLFF.

This chain joins TRBV29-1 and TRBJ2-5, with 9 bases aligning to TRBD1. Looked up from germline, CDR1 is SQVTM and CDR2 is ANQGSEA. After removal of 6 bases from V and 9 bases from J, the junction contained 14 bases not matched to a gene. This CDR3 comprises 14 residues. The CDR3 spells CSVEGQGIPGAQYF. DNA of the CDR3: TGCAGCGTCGAGGGACAGGGAATTCCCGGGGCCCAGTACTTC. The full variable domain, rest sourced from reference TRBV29-1 and TRBJ2-5, is SAVISQKPSRDICQRGTSLTIQCQVDSQVTMMFWYRQQPGQSLTLIATANQGSEATYESGFVIDKFPISRPNLTFSTLTVSNMSPEDSSIYLCSVEGQGIPGAQYFGPGTRLLVL.

The J gene is TRBJ2-3, the V gene TRBV5-1; perhaps TRBD1 as D (6 bases). The CDR3 totals 15 residues. Trimming removed 0 bases at V and 3 bases at J, with 11 bases between. CDR1 and CDR2 from the germline V gene are SGHRS and YFSETQ. The CDR3, as DNA: TGCGCCAGCAGCTTGGAAGGGGGTCGGACAGATACGCAGTATTTT. It is translated as CASSLEGGRTDTQYF.